The 20 T cell receptor beta chains below were found in one sample sequenced in a study of long-term antiretroviral therapy in people with HIV. Survey level was the resolution at which the v3.0 immunoSEQ assay ran. Assay used: immunoSEQ multiplex PCR; TCRdb lists only in-frame clones, some missing. This sample yields about 30,000 clones, of which around 80% are seen a single time; roughly 8.8% belongs to the top ten. The source material was unsorted PBMCs, sampled 1.5 years before starting antiretroviral therapy. All receptors derive from a young man with HIV.

CDR3 sequence (DNA): TGTGCCAGTAGTATGTGGAAGGGTTGGTCCGGAAACACCATATATTTT. Encoded protein: CASSMWKGWSGNTIYF. This chain connects TRBV19 to TRBJ1-3, with D hard to call. The CDR3 runs 16 residues. The germline V gene encodes CDR1 LNHDA and CDR2 SQIVND (reference sequence). Trimming pared 3 bases from V and 4 bases from J, leaving 16 bases between.

The V call is TRBV30, the J call TRBJ2-7, with 7 bases aligning to TRBD2. This CDR3 contains 16 residues. Germline loops: CDR1 GTSNPN, CDR2 SVGIG (reference sequence). V was pared by 2 bases and J by 3 bases, with 13 bases of the junction left unmatched. The CDR3 DNA reads TGTGCCTGGAGTCCCCATAACGTCCTAGCGGACTACGAGCAGTACTTC. Its translation: CAWSPHNVLADYEQYF. The variable domain in full, with the rest retrieved from reference TRBV30 and TRBJ2-7, is SQTIHQWPATLVQPVGSPLSLECTVEGTSNPNLYWYRQAAGRGLQLLFYSVGIGQISSEVPQNLSASRPQDRQFILSSKKLLLSDSGFYLCAWSPHNVLADYEQYFGPGTRLTVT.

Regarding this clone: This CDR3 is also generated by other DNA sequences in the sample. The chain is built from TRBV7-2 and TRBJ2-7, with 7 bases aligning to TRBD2. The trim removed 3 bases at V and 2 bases at J, leaving 4 bases unmatched. Germline V gene sequence: CDR1 SGHTA, CDR2 FQGNSA. The CDR3 loop spans 14 amino acids. The CDR3 is CASSLIGGTYEQYF. The DNA of the CDR3 is TGTGCCAGCAGCTTGATCGGGGGGACCTACGAGCAGTACTTC.

This clone was counted once. The CDR3 DNA reads as TGTGCCAGCACCCTACAGGGGGCCCCCTACGAGCAGTACTTC. It specifies CASTLQGAPYEQYF. V and J are TRBV7-9 and TRBJ2-7; TRBD1 matches at 9 bases. The junction had 6 bases not matched to a gene; V was cut back by 7 bases and J by 2 bases. The CDR3 spans 14 residues. Germline CDR1 reads SEHNR; CDR2 reads FQNEAQ (reference sequence).

This clone was observed a few times. V gene TRBV5-4 combines with J gene TRBJ2-7; TRBD2 might be the D (5 bases). Germline V gene sequence: CDR1 SGHNT, CDR2 YYREEE (reference sequence). V was pared by 4 bases and J by 0 bases, with 11 bases between. There are 14 residues in the CDR3. Here the CDR3 reads CASSPQRSSYEQYF. CDR3 in DNA: TGTGCCAGCAGCCCCCAGCGGAGCTCCTACGAGCAGTACTTC.

This clone was seen just once. The rearrangement joins TRBV7-9 to TRBJ2-3; D perhaps matches TRBD1 (5 bases). Between the trimmed V and J ends, which lost 1 base and 1 base, there was a span of 9 bases. This CDR3 spans 15 amino acids. The germline V gene has CDR1 SEHNR and CDR2 FQNEAQ (reference sequence). CDR3 amino acids: CASSLVTARTDTQYF. As DNA, the CDR3 is TGTGCCAGCAGCTTAGTGACAGCTCGCACAGATACGCAGTATTTT.

The chain links TRBV6-5 to TRBJ2-2; no definite D call. The CDR3 contains 15 residues. The V end was cut by 6 bases, the J end by 6 bases, with 17 bases between. Germline-derived CDR1 and CDR2 are MNHEY and SVGAGI. CDR3 nucleotides: TGTGCCAGCAGCCTAGAAACATTACGCCCCGGGGAGCTGTTTTTT. Its translation: CASSLETLRPGELFF.

This chain uses TRBV7-9 with TRBJ1-3; the D is unclear. This CDR3 spans 15 amino acids. CDR1 is SEHNR and CDR2 is FQNEAQ in the germline V gene (reference sequence). Trimming took 3 bases from V and 0 from J, leaving 9 bases between them. CDR3 loop: CASSFWQSSGNTIYF. Here the CDR3 DNA reads TGTGCCAGCAGCTTTTGGCAGAGCTCTGGAAACACCATATATTTT.

V is TRBV11-2 and J is TRBJ2-3; tentative D call: TRBD2 (6 bases). Trimming took 1 base from V and 5 from J, leaving 10 bases between them. CDR1 is SGHAT and CDR2 is FQNNGV in the germline V gene. This CDR3 has 14 residues. CDR3 nucleotide sequence: TGTGCCAGCAGCTTAGGGGGAGGTCGAGATACGCAGTATTTT. Protein: CASSLGGGRDTQYF.

V usage is TRBV4-1 and J usage is TRBJ2-6, with D uncertain. V lost 4 bases and J 0 bases, leaving 16 bases between the germline ends. The CDR3 has 18 residues. The V gene's germline CDR1 is MGHRA and CDR2 YSYEKL. CDR3: CASSLTGRGGSGANVLTF. The CDR3 bases are TGCGCCAGCAGCCTCACGGGTAGAGGCGGCTCTGGGGCCAACGTCCTGACTTTC.

V is TRBV6-5 and J is TRBJ1-2; D is uncertain. The CDR3 totals 14 residues. Germline-derived CDR1 and CDR2 are MNHEY and SVGAGI. V was cut by 4 bases and J by 1 base, with 10 bases left in between. CDR3 coding DNA: TGTGCCAGCAGTTCCCATGCGGTTAACTATGGCTACACCTTC. Its translation: CASSSHAVNYGYTF.

The rearrangement uses TRBV2 and TRBJ2-7; no reliable D call. V lost 4 bases, J lost 10 bases, and 8 bases lay in between. The CDR3 spans 10 residues. Germline lookup yields CDR1 SNHLY and CDR2 FYNNEI. Here the CDR3 DNA reads TGTGCCAGCAGTGTGGCGGAACAGTACTTC. It is translated as CASSVAEQYF.

This chain uses TRBV12-5 with TRBJ1-1; D is unclear. The CDR3 spans 13 residues. Trimming removed 1 base from V and 4 bases from J, with 7 bases in between. Germline V lookup: CDR1 LGHNT, CDR2 FRNRAP. In nucleotides, the CDR3 is TGTGCTAGTGGTTTGGAAGTGGGCACTGAAGCTTTCTTT. Translated, it gives CASGLEVGTEAFF.

The J gene is TRBJ1-3, the V gene TRBV6-1; TRBD1 is a possible D gene (6 bases). Trimming pared 4 bases from V and 4 bases from J, leaving 14 bases between. The CDR3 extends over 15 amino acids. Per germline, CDR1 MNHNS and CDR2 SASEGT. DNA of the CDR3: TGTGCCAGCAGTGTTCGGGGGGGGACAGGAAACACCATATATTTT. It codes for CASSVRGGTGNTIYF.

V gene TRBV2 combines with J gene TRBJ2-3, with 8 nucleotides matching TRBD2. Germline CDR1 is SNHLY and CDR2 is FYNNEI. The trim removed 2 bases at V and 2 bases at J, leaving 9 bases unmatched. The CDR3 has 17 residues. The CDR3 loop is CASSETWAGGDTDTQYF. CDR3 bases: TGTGCCAGCAGTGAAACCTGGGCGGGGGGAGACACAGATACGCAGTATTTT.

Here the CDR3 reads CASSYERGGETDTQYF. DNA for the CDR3: TGTGCCAGCAGTTACGAGCGGGGAGGGGAAACAGATACGCAGTATTTT. The chain employs TRBV6-5 and TRBJ2-3; 7 bases match TRBD2. Trimming cost V 2 bases and J 3 bases; bases outside gene matches: 8. Germline CDR1 and CDR2: MNHEY and SVGAGI. The CDR3 runs 16 residues.

This chain joins TRBV19 and TRBJ2-7; 8 bases line up with TRBD1. Germline V gene sequence: CDR1 LNHDA, CDR2 SQIVND (reference sequence). The CDR3 spans 15 residues. V was clipped by 5 bases and J by 4 bases; unmatched bases: 10. The CDR3 bases are TGTGCCAGTAGTGCCCAGCGGACAGGGTTTTACGAGCAGTACTTC. Its translation is CASSAQRTGFYEQYF.

The rearrangement uses TRBV27 and TRBJ2-1; TRBD1 aligns across 7 bases. Germline CDR1 is MNHEY and CDR2 is SMNVEV (reference sequence). This CDR3 region has 15 residues. The V segment lost 4 bases and the J segment 7 bases; nucleotides outside the gene matches: 10. The CDR3 sequence is CASSSITGVGNEQFF. The CDR3 nucleotides read TGTGCCAGCAGTTCTATAACAGGGGTAGGGAATGAGCAGTTCTTC.

The rearrangement joins TRBV19 to TRBJ2-1; no clear D. V was shortened by 0 bases and J by 5 bases, with 14 bases between the two germline ends. This CDR3 contains 16 residues. CDR1 and CDR2 from the germline V gene are LNHDA and SQIVND (reference sequence). Here the CDR3 DNA reads TGTGCCAGTAGTATAGAGGACGTCTCCGAGCACAATGAGCAGTTCTTC. It codes for CASSIEDVSEHNEQFF.

The chain combines TRBV10-3 with TRBJ1-5, with TRBD1 matching 11 bases. The CDR3 runs 12 residues. The germline CDR1 and CDR2 sequences are ENHRY and SYGVKD. Trimming cost V 9 bases and J 9 bases; bases outside gene matches: 4. Here the CDR3 DNA reads TGTGCCATGGGACAGGGGGATGGGCCCCAGCATTTT. Encoded protein: CAMGQGDGPQHF.